Listed below are T cell receptor beta chains from one sample, sequenced in a study of CD8+CD57+ T cells in acquired aplastic anemia. TCRdb itself ran the reads through MiXCR, one entry per CDR3 protein. There are 55,000 to 60,000 distinct CDR3 sequences in the sample; approximately 52% occur only once, and approximately 15% lies in the top ten. Sequencing used sorted CD4+, CD8+, or CD8+CD57+ T cells (not recorded which) from PBMCs. All receptors come from a human donor with aplastic anemia. Both conserved end residues are part of each CDR3. The D gene is left open where the match is weak. Clone size is shown for a subset of rows, as once, few, many or a class of expanded clone.

size	J	V	D	length	CDR3	DNA
few	TRBJ1-1	TRBV20-1	-	18	CSALNPMSSGGGNTEAFF	TGCAGTGCCCTAAACCCCATGTCCAGCGGGGGGGGGAACACTGAAGCTTTCTTT
-	TRBJ1-2	TRBV5-1	-	12	CASRDKIYGYTF	TGCGCCAGCAGGGACAAGATCTATGGCTACACCTTC
many	TRBJ2-2	TRBV10-3	-	14	CATTGRENTGELFF	TGTGCCACGACCGGGAGAGAAAACACCGGGGAGCTGTTTTTT
-	TRBJ2-7	TRBV5-5	-	15	CASSLVGRSSYEQYF	TGTGCCAGCAGCTTGGTAGGACGGAGCTCCTACGAGCAGTACTTC
-	TRBJ2-7	TRBV2	-	15	CASSASGTSWGEQYF	TGTGCCAGCAGTGCATCCGGGACCAGCTGGGGCGAGCAGTACTTC
-	TRBJ1-5	TRBV29-1	-	15	CSVAKGSDSNQPQHF	TGCAGCGTTGCTAAGGGGAGTGATAGCAATCAGCCCCAGCATTTT
few	TRBJ2-7	TRBV15	TRBD2	17	CATSSSPSGGLYYEQYF	TGTGCCACCAGCAGCAGTCCTAGCGGGGGGCTGTACTACGAGCAGTACTTC
-	TRBJ1-6	TRBV27	TRBD1	15	CASSTPGGYNSPLHF	TGTGCCAGCAGTACACCAGGGGGTTATAATTCACCCCTCCACTTT
-	TRBJ2-2	TRBV29-1	TRBD1	14	CSASQGARGGELFF	TGCAGCGCTTCGCAGGGGGCGCGGGGCGGGGAGCTGTTTTTT
many	TRBJ2-3	TRBV2	-	15	CASSEDGGFRDTQYF	TGTGCCAGCAGTGAAGACGGGGGCTTTAGAGATACGCAGTATTTT
-	TRBJ2-7	TRBV7-9	TRBD2	15	CASSSTSGGAGEQYF	TGTGCCAGCAGCTCGACTAGCGGGGGGGCAGGGGAGCAGTACTTC
-	TRBJ1-5	TRBV11-1	-	17	CASSIEQRINSNQPQHF	TGTGCCAGCAGCATAGAACAGAGGATCAATAGCAATCAGCCCCAGCATTTT
-	TRBJ2-3	TRBV15	-	14	CATSRERGWVTQYF	TGTGCCACCAGCAGAGAAAGGGGATGGGTTACGCAGTATTTT
few	TRBJ1-1	TRBV29-1	TRBD1	13	CSVATGGVAEAFF	TGCAGCGTGGCTACAGGGGGCGTAGCTGAAGCTTTCTTT
many	TRBJ2-7	TRBV5-6	-	16	CASSFLPGPSKGEQYF	TGTGCCAGCAGCTTCCTCCCAGGTCCGTCTAAGGGCGAGCAGTACTTC
many	TRBJ2-3	TRBV18	-	16	CASSPGTVVSTDTQYF	TGTGCCAGCTCACCCGGGACGGTTGTTAGCACAGATACGCAGTATTTT
-	TRBJ1-5	TRBV6-5	-	16	CASSYRADNSNQPQHF	TGTGCCAGCAGTTACAGGGCAGACAATAGCAATCAGCCCCAGCATTTT
-	TRBJ2-7	TRBV7-8	-	14	CASSLDRVGYEQYF	TGTGCCAGCAGCTTAGATAGGGTAGGATACGAGCAGTACTTC
few	TRBJ1-6	TRBV10-3	TRBD1	15	CAISELTGANSPLHF	TGTGCCATCAGTGAGTTAACAGGGGCTAATTCACCCCTCCACTTT
many	TRBJ1-2	TRBV2	-	16	CASSEAHVRSNYGYTF	TGTGCCAGCAGTGAAGCGCACGTCCGCTCTAACTATGGCTACACCTTC
-	TRBJ1-1	TRBV3-1	-	11	CASSQGWEAFF	TGTGCCAGCAGCCAGGGCTGGGAAGCTTTCTTT
many	TRBJ2-1	TRBV19	TRBD2	13	CASSIGLAGGQFF	TGTGCCAGTAGTATCGGGCTAGCGGGGGGGCAGTTCTTC
-	TRBJ2-3	TRBV7-9	-	13	CASSLAETDTQYF	TGTGCCAGCAGCTTAGCTGAGACAGATACGCAGTATTTT
-	TRBJ1-2	TRBV2	TRBD1	14	CASTVPGQAFGYTF	TGTGCCAGCACGGTCCCGGGACAGGCGTTTGGCTACACCTTC